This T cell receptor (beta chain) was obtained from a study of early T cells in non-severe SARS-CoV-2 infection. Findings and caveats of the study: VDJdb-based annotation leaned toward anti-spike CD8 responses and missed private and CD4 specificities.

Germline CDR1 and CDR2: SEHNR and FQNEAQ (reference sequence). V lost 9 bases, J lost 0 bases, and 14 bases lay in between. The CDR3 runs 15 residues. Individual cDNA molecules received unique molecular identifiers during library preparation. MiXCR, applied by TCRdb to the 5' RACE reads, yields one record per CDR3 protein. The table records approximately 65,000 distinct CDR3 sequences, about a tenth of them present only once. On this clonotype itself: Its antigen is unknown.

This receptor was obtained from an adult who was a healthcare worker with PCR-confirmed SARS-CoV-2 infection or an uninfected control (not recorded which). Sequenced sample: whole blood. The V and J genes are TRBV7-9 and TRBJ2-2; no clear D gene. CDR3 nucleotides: TGTGCCAGTCTCCCAGGCGAACCGAACACCGGGGAGCTGTTTTTT. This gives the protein CASLPGEPNTGELFF.